Below, 32 T cell receptor beta chains from the same sample are listed, as sequenced in a study of T cell responses to AZD1222 COVID-19 vaccine. Some clones are missing from TCRdb's copy, which holds only in-frame ones; the method was immunoSEQ multiplex PCR. The sample yields 80,000 to 95,000 clones, roughly 86% seen once. The sample consisted of peripheral blood, taken on day 0 of MenACWY control vaccination. The receptor source for this set is an adult in good health.

The chain links TRBV7-2 to TRBJ2-1; 10 nucleotides align to TRBD2. Germline assignment: CDR1 SGHTA and CDR2 FQGNSA. V lost 5 bases, J lost 5 bases, and 6 bases stayed unmatched. The CDR3 is made up of 15 amino acids. CDR3 bases: TGTGCCAGCAGCACGGGACTAGCGAAGAACAATGAGCAGTTCTTC. This gives the protein CASSTGLAKNNEQFF.

The chain recombines TRBV5-4 with TRBJ2-3; 11 bases are a match to TRBD2. The germline gives CDR1 SGHNT, CDR2 YYREEE (reference sequence). The CDR3 length is 14 residues. V lost 10 bases and J lost 0; bases outside the gene matches: 4. CDR3 coding DNA: TGTGCCCTTAGCGGGGGGGTCAGCACAGATACGCAGTATTTT. This gives the protein CALSGGVSTDTQYF. The full variable domain, with the rest looked up from reference TRBV5-4 and TRBJ2-3, is ETGVTQSPTHLIKTRGQQVTLRCSSQSGHNTVSWYQQALGQGPQFIFQYYREEENGRGNFPPRFSGLQFPNYSSELNVNALELDDSALYLCALSGGVSTDTQYFGPGTRLTVL.

The V gene is TRBV27, the J gene TRBJ2-7; 9 positions agree with TRBD1. CDR1 and CDR2 from the germline V gene are MNHEY and SMNVEV (reference sequence). There are 15 residues in the CDR3. Trimming took 6 bases from V and 0 from J; bases not matched to a gene: 6. The chain's CDR3 is CASRTGGQRSYEQYF. The CDR3 DNA sequence: TGTGCCAGCAGGACAGGGGGACAGCGCTCCTACGAGCAGTACTTC.

This clone appeared a single time. This sequence joins TRBV6-4 and TRBJ2-3, with D possibly TRBD2 on 6 matching bases. Germline values: CDR1 MRHNA, CDR2 SNTAGT. There are 13 residues in the CDR3. V dropped 5 bases and J dropped 10 bases, with 16 bases sitting between them. The CDR3 sequence is CASSSAVGGPQYF. The CDR3 DNA reads as TGTGCCAGCAGTTCAGCGGTGGGGGGTCCGCAGTATTTT.

The V gene is TRBV4-3, the J gene TRBJ1-6; a possible D gene is TRBD1 (5 bases). Trimming stripped 4 bases from V and 10 bases from J, with 20 bases between. Germline-derived CDR1 and CDR2 are LGHNA and YSLEER. The CDR3 contains 16 residues. The CDR3 is CASSRDGPPRGSPLHF. The CDR3 bases are TGCGCCAGCAGCCGCGACGGACCACCTAGGGGCTCACCCCTCCACTTT.

This clone appeared a few times. The V and J genes are TRBV19 and TRBJ1-1; no clear D gene. Germline CDR1 and CDR2: LNHDA and SQIVND (reference sequence). The CDR3 runs 14 residues. The V end lost 8 bases, the J end lost 1 base, and 14 bases lay between the germline ends. CDR3 coding DNA: TGTGCCAGTTCCCTATCCGGACCGAACACTGAAGCTTTCTTT. Its protein is CASSLSGPNTEAFF.

This chain uses TRBV4-2 with TRBJ1-5; the D is unclear. Germline loops: CDR1 LGHNA, CDR2 YNFKEQ. There are 16 residues in the CDR3. The V gene lost 0 bases and the J gene lost 1 base, with 10 bases spanning the gap. The CDR3 DNA follows: TGTGCCAGCAGCCAAGAGGTGGACGGAAGCAATCAGCCCCAGCATTTT. This translates into CASSQEVDGSNQPQHF.

The sample holds a few counts of this clone. The V call is TRBV21-1, the J call TRBJ1-1; the D call in the table, TRBD1, was not verified against the DNA. TRBV21-1 is a recognized pseudogene. The CDR3 extends over 13 amino acids. In DNA, the CDR3 is TGTGCCAGCAGCTCGCCAGGGGTGACTGAAGCTTTCTTT. It codes for CASSSPGVTEAFF.

This chain links TRBV7-9 with TRBJ2-2; TRBD1 might be the D (5 bases). V lost 6 bases and J lost 1, with 9 bases in between. CDR1 SEHNR and CDR2 FQNEAQ come from the germline V gene (reference sequence). The CDR3 runs 14 residues. The DNA for the CDR3 is TGTGCCAGCAGTTTACAGGTGAACACCGGGGAGCTGTTTTTT. It specifies CASSLQVNTGELFF.

The chain employs TRBV27 and TRBJ1-6; 7 nucleotides align to TRBD1. With V trimmed by 2 bases and J by 6 bases, 4 bases remained unmatched. Germline CDR1 is MNHEY and CDR2 is SMNVEV (reference sequence). This CDR3 is built from 15 residues. The CDR3 reads CASSLPGQINSPLHF. CDR3 bases: TGTGCCAGCAGTTTACCGGGACAGATTAATTCACCCCTCCACTTT.

CDR3 region: CASSRVGGNQPQHF. The CDR3 bases are TGCGCCAGCAGCCGAGTGGGTGGTAATCAGCCCCAGCATTTT. This sequence joins TRBV4-1 and TRBJ1-5; D is uncertain. The CDR3 extends over 14 amino acids. The germline V gene encodes CDR1 MGHRA and CDR2 YSYEKL. Between the trimmed V and J ends, which lost 4 bases and 4 bases, there was a span of 11 bases.

As concerns this clone: The germline gene is not matched at one end of the junction; a read error may be the cause. J is TRBJ2-1 and V is TRBV7-7; 7 bases are a match to TRBD1. CDR1 is SSHAT, CDR2 FNYEAQ, per germline (reference sequence). The CDR3 has 15 residues. In DNA form, the CDR3 reads TGTGCTAGCAGCTTCTTGGGACAGAGACGATATGAGCAGTTCTTC. It translates to CASSFLGQRRYEQFF.

This clone has a single count. V and J are TRBV14 and TRBJ2-1, with 8 nucleotides matching TRBD2. CDR1 is SGHDN, CDR2 FVKESK, per germline. V dropped 4 bases and J dropped 7; count of bases not matched to a gene: 15. There are 17 residues in the CDR3. CDR3 region: CASSPSGRGGGTNEQFF. CDR3 bases: TGTGCCAGCAGCCCGAGTGGTCGGGGGGGCGGAACTAATGAGCAGTTCTTC. The whole variable domain, remainder taken from reference TRBV14 and TRBJ2-1, is EAGVTQFPSHSVIEKGQTVTLRCDPISGHDNLYWYRRVMGKEIKFLLHFVKESKQDESGMPNNRFLAERTGGTYSTLKVQPAELEDSGVYFCASSPSGRGGGTNEQFFGPGTRLTVL.

CDR3 sequence: CASSPSGAVWDEQFF. CDR3 sequence (DNA): TGCGCCAGCAGCCCATCCGGGGCGGTCTGGGATGAGCAGTTCTTC. The rearrangement uses TRBV5-1 and TRBJ2-1; possibly TRBD1 or TRBD2 for D (5 bases each). CDR3 length: 15 residues. Trimming shortened V by 4 bases and J by 8 bases, and 19 bases separated the two germline ends. Per the germline V gene, CDR1 is SGHRS and CDR2 is YFSETQ.

The chain combines TRBV11-2 with TRBJ1-1; TRBD1 might be the D (6 bases). The germline V and J ends were trimmed by 5 bases and 1 base, with 8 bases remaining between them. The germline gives CDR1 SGHAT, CDR2 FQNNGV. The CDR3 consists of 13 residues. CDR3 coding DNA: TGTGCCAGCAGCCCGGGACAGAACACTGAAGCTTTCTTT. This codes for CASSPGQNTEAFF. Together with reference TRBV11-2 and TRBJ1-1, the CDR3 gives the full variable domain: EAGVAQSPRYKIIEKRQSVAFWCNPISGHATLYWYQQILGQGPKLLIQFQNNGVVDDSQLPKDRFSAERLKGVDSTLKIQPAKLEDSAVYLCASSPGQNTEAFFGQGTRLTVV.

The chain combines TRBV19 with TRBJ2-3; D is perhaps TRBD1 (6 bases). The CDR3 length is 14 residues. Per germline, CDR1 LNHDA and CDR2 SQIVND (reference sequence). Trimming shortened V by 6 bases and J by 5 bases, and 15 bases separated the two germline ends. The CDR3 region is CASRTGFSGDTQYF. DNA for the CDR3: TGTGCCAGTAGAACAGGGTTTTCAGGAGATACGCAGTATTTT.

This clone was detected only once. V gene TRBV9 combines with J gene TRBJ2-5; TRBD1 is a possible D gene (5 bases). The CDR3 spans 15 residues. With 4 bases removed from V and 1 base from J, the gap between germline ends came to 14 bases. The germline V gene encodes CDR1 SGDLS and CDR2 YYNGEE. The CDR3 nucleotides are TGTGCCAGCAGCCCTCGGTGGGGCTCCCAAGAGACCCAGTACTTC. This codes for CASSPRWGSQETQYF.

As to this clone: The sample carries other DNA sequences with the same CDR3. The V and J genes are TRBV5-1 and TRBJ1-1; D gene uncertain. This CDR3 is built from 14 residues. Per the germline V gene, CDR1 is SGHRS and CDR2 is YFSETQ. Trimming left V 0 bases short and J 0 bases short, with 6 bases between. CDR3 sequence: CASSLDSMNTEAFF. For the CDR3, the DNA is TGCGCCAGCAGCTTGGACAGCATGAACACTGAAGCTTTCTTT.

The chain combines TRBV19 with TRBJ2-7; D gene unclear. V lost 3 bases and J 2 bases, leaving 5 bases between the germline ends. The CDR3 consists of 12 residues. Looked up from germline, CDR1 is LNHDA and CDR2 is SQIVND (reference sequence). CDR3: CASSIDPYEQYF. In nucleotides, the CDR3 is TGTGCCAGTAGTATTGATCCCTACGAGCAGTACTTC.

This CDR3 is CASSLGPRMIGTEAFF. The CDR3 DNA is TGCGCCAGCAGCTTGGGCCCCCGCATGATCGGCACTGAAGCTTTCTTT. The chain has TRBV5-1 and TRBJ1-1; D remains ambiguous. V was shortened by 0 bases and J by 4 bases, with 16 bases between the two germline ends. The CDR3 spans 16 residues. Germline V gene lookup returns CDR1 SGHRS and CDR2 YFSETQ.

The chain uses TRBV3-1 (or the pseudogene TRBV3-2) and TRBJ1-5; no clear D gene. The CDR3 has 15 amino acids. Germline-derived CDR1 and CDR2 are LGHDT and YNNKEL (reference sequence). Trimming pared 0 bases from V and 7 bases from J, leaving 13 bases between. The CDR3 sequence is CASSQDRIAQQPQHF. CDR3 coding DNA: TGTGCCAGCAGCCAAGATCGCATAGCTCAACAGCCCCAGCATTTT.

V is TRBV6-2 or TRBV6-3 and J is TRBJ2-3; D not certain. CDR1 and CDR2 (germline): MNHEY, SVGEGT. The V end was cut by 2 bases, the J end by 0 bases, with 12 bases between. The CDR3 covers 16 residues. The CDR3 sequence: CASSYPRSRSTDTQYF. CDR3 bases: TGTGCCAGCAGTTACCCTCGCAGCAGGAGCACAGATACGCAGTATTTT.

The V gene is TRBV19, the J gene TRBJ2-7; 7 nucleotides match TRBD1. This CDR3 contains 12 residues. Germline lookup yields CDR1 LNHDA and CDR2 SQIVND (reference sequence). V dropped 5 bases and J dropped 4; count of bases not matched to a gene: 2. CDR3 nucleotide sequence: TGTGCCAGTAGTTCCAGGGGGTACGAGCAGTACTTC. It yields the protein CASSSRGYEQYF.

V and J are TRBV6-5 and TRBJ1-1, with unresolved D. CDR1 is MNHEY, CDR2 SVGAGI, per germline. This CDR3 region has 14 residues. V lost 6 bases to trimming and J lost 0 bases, with 11 bases between them. The CDR3 spells CASRSGRLNTEAFF. DNA of the CDR3: TGTGCCAGCAGGTCTGGACGGCTGAACACTGAAGCTTTCTTT.

The CDR3 region is CATSDFELSSGNQETQYF. The DNA of the CDR3 is TGTGCCACCAGTGATTTTGAGCTCTCTAGCGGAAACCAAGAGACCCAGTACTTC. The chain couples TRBV24-1 to TRBJ2-5, with 7 bases lining up with TRBD2. CDR1 KGHDR and CDR2 SFDVKD come from the germline V gene. The CDR3 contains 18 residues. With 1 base clipped from V and 0 bases from J, the junction kept 10 bases outside the gene matches.

V gene TRBV5-4 combines with J gene TRBJ1-2; no clear D gene. The ends were cut back, 4 bases at V and 6 bases at J, with 10 bases in the middle. The CDR3 covers 12 residues. Germline values: CDR1 SGHNT, CDR2 YYREEE (reference sequence). The CDR3 is CASSSSRNGYTF. The CDR3 coding sequence is TGTGCCAGCAGCAGTTCCAGAAATGGCTACACCTTC.

Only a few counts were recorded for this clone. The CDR3 here is CASSIEGVNTEAFF. The CDR3 nucleotides read TGTGCCAGTAGTATAGAAGGGGTGAACACTGAAGCTTTCTTT. The gene calls are TRBV19 and TRBJ1-1; D may be TRBD1 (5 bases). The CDR3 has 14 amino acids. V was clipped by 0 bases and J by 0 bases, with 5 bases between them. The V gene's germline CDR1 is LNHDA and CDR2 SQIVND (reference sequence).

The chain employs TRBV3-1 (or the pseudogene TRBV3-2) and TRBJ2-1; D is unclear. The V gene's germline CDR1 is LGHDT and CDR2 YNNKEL (reference sequence). This CDR3 has 12 amino acids. V dropped 1 base and J dropped 12 bases, with 10 bases sitting between them. The CDR3 coding sequence is TGTGCCAGCAGCCAAGCCCCGATTGGGCAGTTCTTC. Protein: CASSQAPIGQFF.

V usage is TRBV4-1 and J usage is TRBJ2-7, with D uncertain. Trimming left V 1 base short and J 5 bases short, with 9 bases between. Germline assignment: CDR1 MGHRA and CDR2 YSYEKL. This CDR3 has 13 amino acids. CDR3 region: CASSQVSLDEQYF. The CDR3 DNA follows: TGCGCCAGCAGCCAAGTCAGTCTCGACGAGCAGTACTTC.

J is TRBJ2-7 and V is TRBV7-2; no firm D call. Trimming shortened V by 1 base and J by 0 bases, and 10 bases separated the two germline ends. Per the germline V gene, CDR1 is SGHTA and CDR2 is FQGNSA. The length of the CDR3 is 15 residues. The CDR3 bases are TGTGCCAGCAGCTTAGTGGGCACCAGCTCCTACGAGCAGTACTTC. It is translated as CASSLVGTSSYEQYF. The variable domain in full, completed from reference TRBV7-2 and TRBJ2-7, reads GAGVSQSPSNKVTEKGKDVELRCDPISGHTALYWYRQSLGQGLEFLIYFQGNSAPDKSGLPSDRFSAERTGGSVSTLTIQRTQQEDSAVYLCASSLVGTSSYEQYFGPGTRLTVT.

This chain uses TRBV5-1 with TRBJ1-2; TRBD1 matches at 9 bases. The CDR3 spans 12 residues. Per the germline V gene, CDR1 is SGHRS and CDR2 is YFSETQ. Trimming removed 4 bases from V and 8 bases from J; junction bases left unmatched: 3. The CDR3: CASSGDREGYTF. CDR3 coding DNA: TGCGCCAGCAGCGGGGACAGGGAAGGCTACACCTTC.

About this clone: The sample holds other DNA sequences that translate to the same CDR3. The V call is TRBV6-5, the J call TRBJ1-3; 8 bases agree with TRBD1. CDR3 size: 15 residues. The germline V gene has CDR1 MNHEY and CDR2 SVGAGI. Trimming took 5 bases from V and 0 from J; bases not matched to a gene: 3. The CDR3 is CASSRQGHSGNTIYF. The CDR3 DNA follows: TGTGCCAGCAGTCGACAGGGGCACTCTGGAAACACCATATATTTT.